In its sample, the clone carrying this TCR beta chain was seen a few times. This sample also contains other DNA sequences that code for the same CDR3. Repertoires were generated with immunoSEQ multiplex PCR, while TCRdb's copy carries only in-frame clones and drops some. The table has approximately 72,000 clones, almost 85% seen once. The data belong to a study of blood T cell repertoires in COVID-19. The germline V gene has CDR1 SGHRS and CDR2 YFSETQ. The CDR3 runs 14 residues. V was pared by 4 bases and J by 0 bases, with 2 bases of the junction left unmatched. The sequencing input was peripheral blood. The sequence was collected from a man in his fifties with acute or convalescent COVID-19. The chain uses TRBV5-1 and TRBJ1-1; 8 nucleotides agree with TRBD1. CDR3: CASSRTGMNTEAFF. Here the CDR3 DNA reads TGCGCCAGCAGCCGGACAGGGATGAACACTGAAGCTTTCTTT. The full variable domain, rest sourced from reference TRBV5-1 and TRBJ1-1, is KAGVTQTPRYLIKTRGQQVTLSCSPISGHRSVSWYQQTPGQGLQFLFEYFSETQRNKGNFPGRFSGRQFSNSRSEMNVSTLELGDSALYLCASSRTGMNTEAFFGQGTRLTVV.